A selection of T cell receptor beta chains follows, all from one sample in a study of blood T cell repertoires in COVID-19. The data were produced by immunoSEQ multiplex PCR, yet TCRdb's version contains in-frame clones alone and is incomplete. The repertoire holds roughly 220,000 clones, with almost 90% as singletons. The specimen was PBMCs or T cells enriched from blood (not recorded which). The receptors here all came from a woman aged 50 to 60 with acute COVID-19. CDR3s include the opening cysteine and the closing phenylalanine or tryptophan. A D gene is named only where the DNA matches it firmly. Size tells how often a clone was seen (once, few, many) or the class of an expanded clone, and some rows leave it out.

d_gene: -
v_gene: TRBV27
abundance: -
j_gene: TRBJ2-3
CDR3nt: TGTGCCAGCACGAGGATCGAGTCAGATACGCAGTATTTT
CDR3aa: CASTRIESDTQYF

d_gene: -
v_gene: TRBV21-1
abundance: -
j_gene: TRBJ1-5
CDR3nt: TGTGCCAGCAGTTCGTCACAGGGAAACGGTCAGCCCCAGCATTTT
CDR3aa: CASSSSQGNGQPQHF

d_gene: -
v_gene: TRBV20-1
abundance: -
j_gene: TRBJ2-7
CDR3nt: TGCAGTGCCAAGCACGGCTACGAGCAGTACTTC
CDR3aa: CSAKHGYEQYF

d_gene: -
v_gene: TRBV4-2
abundance: -
j_gene: TRBJ1-2
CDR3nt: TGTGCCAGCAGCCAAGACAGAACTATTGGTGGCTACACCTTC
CDR3aa: CASSQDRTIGGYTF

d_gene: -
v_gene: TRBV6-5
abundance: -
j_gene: TRBJ1-1
CDR3nt: TGTGCCAGCAGTTACTCGGGCCAACATGACGCTTTCTTT
CDR3aa: CASSYSGQHDAFF

d_gene: -
v_gene: TRBV7-2
abundance: -
j_gene: TRBJ2-7
CDR3nt: TGTGCCAGCAGCTCCTACCCGGGACAAGTTCCCTACGAGCAGTACTTC
CDR3aa: CASSSYPGQVPYEQYF

d_gene: -
v_gene: TRBV29-1
abundance: -
j_gene: TRBJ2-2
CDR3nt: TGCAGCGTTGAAGATCTAGCACGCACCGGGGAGCTGTTTTTT
CDR3aa: CSVEDLARTGELFF

d_gene: TRBD2
v_gene: TRBV28
abundance: -
j_gene: TRBJ2-7
CDR3nt: TGTGCCAGCAGTTTCAAACTAGCGGGATGGGAGTACTTC
CDR3aa: CASSFKLAGWEYF

d_gene: TRBD2
v_gene: TRBV28
abundance: -
j_gene: TRBJ2-7
CDR3nt: TGTGCCAGCACCCCGGGGGGGGCGGCTGCCTACGAGCAGTACTTC
CDR3aa: CASTPGGAAAYEQYF

d_gene: -
v_gene: TRBV5-1
abundance: -
j_gene: TRBJ2-5
CDR3nt: TGCGCCAGCAGCCTACAAGAGACCCAGTACTTC
CDR3aa: CASSLQETQYF

d_gene: TRBD1
v_gene: TRBV15
abundance: -
j_gene: TRBJ1-6
CDR3nt: TGTGCCACCAGCACCCGACAGGGGAATTCACCCCTCCACTTT
CDR3aa: CATSTRQGNSPLHF

d_gene: -
v_gene: TRBV27
abundance: -
j_gene: TRBJ2-7
CDR3nt: TGTGCCAGCAGTCCCAGGGCAGGCTACGAGCAGTACTTC
CDR3aa: CASSPRAGYEQYF

d_gene: -
v_gene: TRBV6-5
abundance: -
j_gene: TRBJ2-7
CDR3nt: TGTGCCAGCAGCTACCGGGACTCGGGCTACGAGCAGTACTTC
CDR3aa: CASSYRDSGYEQYF

d_gene: -
v_gene: TRBV2
abundance: -
j_gene: TRBJ2-2
CDR3nt: TGTGCCAGCACTTTTGGGGGGACCGGGGAGCTGTTTTTT
CDR3aa: CASTFGGTGELFF

d_gene: TRBD2
v_gene: TRBV27
abundance: -
j_gene: TRBJ2-1
CDR3nt: TGTGCCAGCAGTTTTTTTGCGGGAGGGCCTTACAATGAGCAGTTCTTC
CDR3aa: CASSFFAGGPYNEQFF

d_gene: -
v_gene: TRBV19
abundance: -
j_gene: TRBJ2-7
CDR3nt: TGTGCCAGTAGTATCTCACCACCCGGCTCCTACGAGCAGTACTTC
CDR3aa: CASSISPPGSYEQYF

d_gene: -
v_gene: TRBV6-5
abundance: -
j_gene: TRBJ1-6
CDR3nt: TGTGCCAGCAGTTACTCAGGGAGTGACTCACCCCTCCACTTT
CDR3aa: CASSYSGSDSPLHF

d_gene: TRBD1
v_gene: TRBV19
abundance: few
j_gene: TRBJ1-1
CDR3nt: TGTGCCAGTAGTTCCCAGGGGGCATACACTGAAGCTTTCTTT
CDR3aa: CASSSQGAYTEAFF

d_gene: TRBD2
v_gene: TRBV4-3
abundance: -
j_gene: TRBJ2-3
CDR3nt: TGCGCCAGCAGCCAAGAACCGCCGGGTGGCGGGAGGGGAGATACGCAGTATTTT
CDR3aa: CASSQEPPGGGRGDTQYF

d_gene: TRBD1
v_gene: TRBV28
abundance: few
j_gene: TRBJ1-6
CDR3nt: TGTGCCAGCAGTTCGACAGGGGACAATTCACCCCTCCACTTT
CDR3aa: CASSSTGDNSPLHF

d_gene: -
v_gene: TRBV18
abundance: once
j_gene: TRBJ2-1
CDR3nt: TGTGCCAGCTCACCACGACAGAGCTCCTACAATGAGCAGTTCTTC
CDR3aa: CASSPRQSSYNEQFF

d_gene: -
v_gene: TRBV19
abundance: -
j_gene: TRBJ2-5
CDR3nt: TGTGCCAGTAAGGCCCATAGCTTCCAAGAGACCCAGTACTTC
CDR3aa: CASKAHSFQETQYF

d_gene: -
v_gene: TRBV29-1
abundance: -
j_gene: TRBJ2-7
CDR3nt: TGCAGCGTTGGGGGACCCACAGGGCGACTCTACGAGCAGTACTTC
CDR3aa: CSVGGPTGRLYEQYF

d_gene: -
v_gene: TRBV30
abundance: -
j_gene: TRBJ1-5
CDR3nt: TGTGCCTGGAGTTATAGCAATCAGCCCCAGCATTTT
CDR3aa: CAWSYSNQPQHF

d_gene: -
v_gene: TRBV9
abundance: -
j_gene: TRBJ1-1
CDR3nt: TGTGCCAGCAGCCCAGGTAGGGGGGGAGGCACTGAAGCTTTCTTT
CDR3aa: CASSPGRGGGTEAFF

d_gene: TRBD2
v_gene: TRBV7-2
abundance: -
j_gene: TRBJ2-1
CDR3nt: TGTGCCAGCAGCCCCCGGACTAGCGGGAGACTTGAGCAGTTCTTC
CDR3aa: CASSPRTSGRLEQFF

d_gene: -
v_gene: TRBV11-2
abundance: -
j_gene: TRBJ1-5
CDR3nt: TGTGCCAGCAGCGCCCTCCCGGGGGGGAATCAGCCCCAGCATTTT
CDR3aa: CASSALPGGNQPQHF

d_gene: -
v_gene: TRBV5-1
abundance: -
j_gene: TRBJ1-4
CDR3nt: TGCGCCAGCAGCCTGGGATTCCGGAATGAAAAACTGTTTTTT
CDR3aa: CASSLGFRNEKLFF

d_gene: -
v_gene: TRBV28
abundance: once
j_gene: TRBJ1-1
CDR3nt: TGTGCCAGCAGTTCGGTCCCGGGAACTGAAGCTTTCTTT
CDR3aa: CASSSVPGTEAFF

d_gene: -
v_gene: TRBV5-1
abundance: -
j_gene: TRBJ2-1
CDR3nt: TGCGCCAGCAGCTTAGCGGAGAATGAGCAGTTCTTC
CDR3aa: CASSLAENEQFF

d_gene: TRBD2
v_gene: TRBV3-1/TRBV3-2
abundance: -
j_gene: TRBJ2-7
CDR3nt: TGTGCCAGCAGCTACGGTTCTCCGGGACTAGCGGCCTCCTACGAGCAGTACTTC
CDR3aa: CASSYGSPGLAASYEQYF

d_gene: TRBD1
v_gene: TRBV27
abundance: -
j_gene: TRBJ1-2
CDR3nt: TGTGCCAGCAGTTCCCTACAGGGGGTCTCCTATGGCTACACCTTC
CDR3aa: CASSSLQGVSYGYTF

d_gene: -
v_gene: TRBV6-6
abundance: -
j_gene: TRBJ2-2
CDR3nt: TGTGCCTCGCGACGGGGTTCTGACACCGGGGAGCTGTTTTTT
CDR3aa: CASRRGSDTGELFF

d_gene: -
v_gene: TRBV12-3/TRBV12-4
abundance: -
j_gene: TRBJ2-3
CDR3nt: TGTGCCAGCAGTAGCCTGGGCACAGATACGCAGTATTTT
CDR3aa: CASSSLGTDTQYF

d_gene: -
v_gene: TRBV10-3
abundance: -
j_gene: TRBJ2-3
CDR3nt: TGTGCCATCAGCCTCTCTTTGACAGATACGCAGTATTTT
CDR3aa: CAISLSLTDTQYF

d_gene: TRBD2
v_gene: TRBV29-1
abundance: -
j_gene: TRBJ2-7
CDR3nt: TGCAGCGTTGCCGGGTTAGCGGGACCTTACGAGCAGTACTTC
CDR3aa: CSVAGLAGPYEQYF

d_gene: -
v_gene: TRBV28
abundance: -
j_gene: TRBJ2-7
CDR3nt: TGTGCCAGCAGTTTGGCCGGAGGGGGCAGTAGGGGCTACGAGCAGTACTTC
CDR3aa: CASSLAGGGSRGYEQYF

d_gene: TRBD1
v_gene: TRBV6-6
abundance: -
j_gene: TRBJ1-1
CDR3nt: TGTGCCAGCAGTCTCTCGGACAGGGCGGCTGAAGCTTTCTTT
CDR3aa: CASSLSDRAAEAFF

d_gene: -
v_gene: TRBV19
abundance: -
j_gene: TRBJ2-2
CDR3nt: TGTGCCAGTAGTCCGTCCGGGGAGCTGTTTTTT
CDR3aa: CASSPSGELFF